This note documents a single T cell receptor (beta chain) sequence. Its antigen is undetermined. The sample belongs to a study of T cell responses to AZD1222 COVID-19 vaccine. General observations from the study: Spike-wide vaccine-associated CD4 TCRs dominated at 160-218 and 743-854.

The table came from immunoSEQ multiplex PCR; TCRdb's copy has only in-frame clones and leaves some out. Seen here are roughly 82,000 clones, roughly 85% observed once, and the top ten hold more than 10%. The sample consisted of peripheral blood, taken on day 0 of AZD1222 vaccination. The clonotype originates from an adult in good health.

CDR3 sequence: CASSPTDNQPQHF. CDR3 in DNA: TGTGCCAGCAGCCCGACGGACAATCAGCCCCAGCATTTT. The gene calls are TRBV7-3 and TRBJ1-5; the D is unclear. Germline values: CDR1 SGHTA, CDR2 FQGTGA. Trimming cost V 5 bases and J 3 bases, with 8 bases left between them. The CDR3 consists of 13 residues.